The T cell receptor beta chain described here comes from a study of neurological immune-mediated disorders. The table lists this clonotype with many counts. Template-switch 5'RACE cDNA synthesis added a 10-nucleotide unique molecular identifier. From 15-18 subjects, every sequencing run obtained over 200 million TCR-beta sequences. One entry per CDR3 protein results from TCRdb running MiXCR on the 5' RACE reads. The table includes about 84,000 distinct CDR3 sequences, about a tenth detected once. Sample: PBMCs. This clonotype was sampled from a middle-aged man in good health.

This chain's CDR3 is CASSPTPGTEAFF. DNA of the CDR3: TGCGCCAGCAGCCCCACCCCGGGGACTGAAGCTTTCTTT. J is TRBJ1-1 and V is TRBV5-1; D is unresolved. The CDR3 length is 13 residues. V was shortened by 4 bases and J by 5 bases, with 12 bases between the two germline ends. Germline CDR1 is SGHRS and CDR2 is YFSETQ.